This T cell receptor (beta chain) was sequenced in a study of blood T cell repertoires in COVID-19. The CDR3 has 14 residues. With 6 bases clipped from V and 0 bases from J, the junction kept 2 bases outside the gene matches. Germline-derived CDR1 and CDR2 are KGHSH and LQKENI. There are a few counts of this clone. The table came from immunoSEQ multiplex PCR; TCRdb's copy has only in-frame clones and leaves some out. The sample lists fewer than 350,000 clones, approximately 91% seen once, with roughly 5.3% in the top ten. The chain uses TRBV18 and TRBJ2-1, with 7 bases identical to TRBD1. The specimen was PBMCs or T cells enriched from blood (not recorded which). The clonotype was recovered from a man between 60 and 75 years old who had recovered from COVID-19. CDR3 region: CASSRQGSYNEQFF. The CDR3 DNA follows: TGTGCCAGCTCTAGACAGGGCTCCTACAATGAGCAGTTCTTC.